This TCR beta chain was identified during a study of PD-1 blockade in classical Hodgkin lymphoma. Turning to the study itself: Patients were dosed intravenously with nivolumab at 3 mg/kg every 2 weeks.

The V gene lost 5 bases and the J gene lost 5 bases, with 22 bases spanning the gap. The CDR3 loop spans 18 amino acids. CDR1 and CDR2 (germline): SGHNT, YENEEA. Relapses following autologous stem cell transplantation were seen in all patients, with brentuximab vedotin exposure varying. Patients' outcomes at their best amounted to complete response, partial response or progressive disease. TCRdb's copy holds only in-frame clones and misses some; the assay was immunoSEQ multiplex PCR. The sample includes some 41,000 clones, 76% seen only once; the top ten take approximately 11%. The TCR was taken from a human donor with classical Hodgkin lymphoma. The rearrangement joins TRBV11-3 to TRBJ2-6; D not certain. Sample: peripheral blood mononuclear cells (PBMCs), taken at baseline. CDR3: CASSAIRDRQSRANVLTF. The CDR3 nucleotides read TGTGCCAGCAGCGCAATCCGCGATCGACAAAGTCGGGCCAACGTCCTGACTTTC.